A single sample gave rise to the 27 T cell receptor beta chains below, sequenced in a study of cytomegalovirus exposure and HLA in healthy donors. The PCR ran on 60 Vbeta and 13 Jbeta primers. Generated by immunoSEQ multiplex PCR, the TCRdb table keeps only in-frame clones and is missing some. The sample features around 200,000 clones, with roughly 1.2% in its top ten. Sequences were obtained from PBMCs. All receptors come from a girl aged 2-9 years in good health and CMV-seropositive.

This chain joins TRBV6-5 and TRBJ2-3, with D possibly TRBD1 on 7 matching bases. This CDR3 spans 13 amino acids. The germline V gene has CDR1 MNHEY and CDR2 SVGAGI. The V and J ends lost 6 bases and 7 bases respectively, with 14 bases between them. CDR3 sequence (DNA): TGTGCCAGCAGGCGGGACAGCGGGTATACGCAGTATTTT. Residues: CASRRDSGYTQYF.

CDR3 loop: CASSFTSETQYF. CDR3 DNA: TGTGCCAGCAGCTTCACTTCAGAGACCCAGTACTTC. The chain carries TRBV7-9 and TRBJ2-5; D remains unclear. The germline gives CDR1 SEHNR, CDR2 FQNEAQ (reference sequence). The CDR3 is 12 amino acids. Trimming took 3 bases from V and 4 from J, leaving 6 bases between them.

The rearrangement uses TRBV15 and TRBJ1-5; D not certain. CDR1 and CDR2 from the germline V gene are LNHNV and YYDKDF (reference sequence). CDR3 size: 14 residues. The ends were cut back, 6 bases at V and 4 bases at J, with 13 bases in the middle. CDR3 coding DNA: TGTGCCACCAGTGTGCAGGCAGCTAATCAGCCCCAGCATTTT. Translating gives CATSVQAANQPQHF.

The CDR3 protein is CASSVAPSAQYF. The CDR3, as DNA: TGTGCCAGCAGCGTCGCACCCTCGGCGCAGTATTTT. The chain has TRBV11-2 and TRBJ2-3; D remains unclear. The germline CDR1 and CDR2 sequences are SGHAT and FQNNGV. Trimming removed 5 bases at V and 10 bases at J, with 13 bases between. The CDR3 is 12 amino acids.

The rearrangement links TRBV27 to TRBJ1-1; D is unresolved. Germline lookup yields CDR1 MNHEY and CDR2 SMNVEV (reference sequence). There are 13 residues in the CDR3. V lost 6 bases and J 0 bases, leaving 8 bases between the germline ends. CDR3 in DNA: TGTGCCAGCAGGAGTTTCTTGAACACTGAAGCTTTCTTT. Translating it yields CASRSFLNTEAFF.

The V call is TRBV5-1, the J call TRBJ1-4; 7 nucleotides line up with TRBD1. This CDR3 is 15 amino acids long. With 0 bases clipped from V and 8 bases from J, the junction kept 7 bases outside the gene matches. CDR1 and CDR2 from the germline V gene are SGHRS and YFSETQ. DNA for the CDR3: TGCGCCAGCAGCTTGGCCCAGGGGGTAGGGGAAAAACTGTTTTTT. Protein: CASSLAQGVGEKLFF.

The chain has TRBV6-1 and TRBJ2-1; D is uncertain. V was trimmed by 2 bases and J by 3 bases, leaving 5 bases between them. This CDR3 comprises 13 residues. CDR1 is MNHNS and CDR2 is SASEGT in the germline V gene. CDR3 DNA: TGTGCCAGCAGTGAACGCTACTACAATGAGCAGTTCTTC. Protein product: CASSERYYNEQFF.

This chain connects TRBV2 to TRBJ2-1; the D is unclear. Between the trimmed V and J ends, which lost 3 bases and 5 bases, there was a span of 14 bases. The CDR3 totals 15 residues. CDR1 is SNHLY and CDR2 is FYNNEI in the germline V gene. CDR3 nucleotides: TGTGCCAGCAGTGAGATGGGCAGGATCAACAATGAGCAGTTCTTC. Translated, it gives CASSEMGRINNEQFF.

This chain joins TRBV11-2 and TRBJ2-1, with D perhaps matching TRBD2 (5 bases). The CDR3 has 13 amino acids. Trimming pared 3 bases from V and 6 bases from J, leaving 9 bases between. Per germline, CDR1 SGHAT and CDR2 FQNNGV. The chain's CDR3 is CASSFFGVNEQFF. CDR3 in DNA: TGTGCCAGCAGCTTTTTCGGGGTCAATGAGCAGTTCTTC.

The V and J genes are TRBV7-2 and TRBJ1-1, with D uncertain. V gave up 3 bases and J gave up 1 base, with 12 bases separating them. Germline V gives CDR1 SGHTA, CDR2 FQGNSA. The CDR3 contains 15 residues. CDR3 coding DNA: TGTGCCAGCAGCTTCTCCAGTCTCTCGAACACTGAAGCTTTCTTT. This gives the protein CASSFSSLSNTEAFF.

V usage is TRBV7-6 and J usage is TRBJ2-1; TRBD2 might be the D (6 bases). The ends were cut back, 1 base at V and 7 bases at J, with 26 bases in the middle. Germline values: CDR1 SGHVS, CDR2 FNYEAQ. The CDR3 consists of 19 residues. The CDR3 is CASSLDGRGGLLSRNEQFF. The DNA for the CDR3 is TGTGCCAGCAGCTTAGACGGGCGGGGAGGCCTTTTGAGTAGGAATGAGCAGTTCTTC. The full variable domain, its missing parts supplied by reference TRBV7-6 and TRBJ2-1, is GAGVSQSPRYKVTKRGQDVALRCDPISGHVSLYWYRQALGQGPEFLTYFNYEAQQDKSGLPNDRFSAERPEGSISTLTIQRTEQRDSAMYRCASSLDGRGGLLSRNEQFFGPGTRLTVL.

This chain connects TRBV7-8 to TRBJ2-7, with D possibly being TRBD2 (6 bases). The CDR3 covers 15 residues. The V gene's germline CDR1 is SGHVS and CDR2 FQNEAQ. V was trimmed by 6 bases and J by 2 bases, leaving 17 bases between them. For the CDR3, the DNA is TGTGCCAGCAGGCCTCGTCGGGAGAGACCCTACGAGCAGTACTTC. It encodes CASRPRRERPYEQYF.

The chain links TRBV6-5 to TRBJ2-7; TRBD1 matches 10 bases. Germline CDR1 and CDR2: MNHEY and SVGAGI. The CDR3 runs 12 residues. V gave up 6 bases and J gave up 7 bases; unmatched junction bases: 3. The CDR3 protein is CASSDRGLEQYF. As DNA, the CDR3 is TGTGCCAGCAGCGACAGGGGGCTTGAGCAGTACTTC.

This CDR3 reads CASSLGQGSPTDTQYF. CDR3 bases: TGCGCCAGCAGCTTGGGTCAGGGTTCACCCACAGATACGCAGTATTTT. V usage is TRBV5-1 and J usage is TRBJ2-3, with a possible D match to TRBD1 (5 bases). V lost 0 bases to trimming and J lost 2 bases, with 13 bases between them. Germline V gene sequence: CDR1 SGHRS, CDR2 YFSETQ. This CDR3 is built from 16 residues.

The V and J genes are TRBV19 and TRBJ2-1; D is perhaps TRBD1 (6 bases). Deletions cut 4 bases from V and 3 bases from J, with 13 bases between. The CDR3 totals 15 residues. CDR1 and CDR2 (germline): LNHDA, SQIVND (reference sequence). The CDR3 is CASSTSAGDYNEQFF. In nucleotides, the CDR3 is TGTGCCAGTAGTACCTCGGCAGGGGACTACAATGAGCAGTTCTTC.

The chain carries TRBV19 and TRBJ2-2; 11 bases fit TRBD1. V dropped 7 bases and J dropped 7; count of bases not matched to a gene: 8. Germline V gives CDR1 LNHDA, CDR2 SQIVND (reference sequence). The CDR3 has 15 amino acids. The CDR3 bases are TGTGCCAGTAAGACAGGACAGGGGGCTGGCGGGGAGCTGTTTTTT. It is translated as CASKTGQGAGGELFF.

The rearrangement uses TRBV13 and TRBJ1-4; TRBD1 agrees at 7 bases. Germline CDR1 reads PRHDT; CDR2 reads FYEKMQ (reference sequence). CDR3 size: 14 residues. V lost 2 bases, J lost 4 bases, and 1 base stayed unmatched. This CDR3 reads CASSLSGGNEKLFF. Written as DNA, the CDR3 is TGTGCCAGCAGCTTATCAGGGGGTAATGAAAAACTGTTTTTT. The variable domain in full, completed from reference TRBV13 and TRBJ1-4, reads AAGVIQSPRHLIKEKRETATLKCYPIPRHDTVYWYQQGPGQDPQFLISFYEKMQSDKGSIPDRFSAQQFSDYHSELNMSSLELGDSALYFCASSLSGGNEKLFFGSGTQLSVL.

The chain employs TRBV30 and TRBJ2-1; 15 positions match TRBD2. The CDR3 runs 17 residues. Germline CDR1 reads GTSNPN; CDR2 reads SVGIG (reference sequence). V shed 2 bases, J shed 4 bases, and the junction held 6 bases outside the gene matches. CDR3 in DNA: TGTGCCTGGAGTATAGTCGGGACTAGCGGGAGGTACAATGAGCAGTTCTTC. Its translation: CAWSIVGTSGRYNEQFF.

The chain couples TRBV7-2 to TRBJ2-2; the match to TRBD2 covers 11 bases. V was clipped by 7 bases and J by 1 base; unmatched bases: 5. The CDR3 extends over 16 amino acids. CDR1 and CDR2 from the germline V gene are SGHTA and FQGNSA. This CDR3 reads CASKLAGALNTGELFF. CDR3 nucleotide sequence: TGTGCCAGCAAACTAGCGGGAGCTTTGAACACCGGGGAGCTGTTTTTT.

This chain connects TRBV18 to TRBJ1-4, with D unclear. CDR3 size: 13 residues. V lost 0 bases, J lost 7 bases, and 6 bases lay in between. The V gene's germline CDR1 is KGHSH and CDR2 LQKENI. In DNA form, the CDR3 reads TGTGCCAGCTCACCACCTTCTGTTGAAAAACTGTTTTTT. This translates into CASSPPSVEKLFF.

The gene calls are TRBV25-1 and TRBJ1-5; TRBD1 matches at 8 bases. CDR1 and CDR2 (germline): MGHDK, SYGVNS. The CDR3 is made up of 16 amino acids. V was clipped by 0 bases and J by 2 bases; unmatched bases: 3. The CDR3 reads CASSEYGGQGNQPQHF. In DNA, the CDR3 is TGTGCCAGCAGTGAATATGGGGGACAGGGCAATCAGCCCCAGCATTTT.

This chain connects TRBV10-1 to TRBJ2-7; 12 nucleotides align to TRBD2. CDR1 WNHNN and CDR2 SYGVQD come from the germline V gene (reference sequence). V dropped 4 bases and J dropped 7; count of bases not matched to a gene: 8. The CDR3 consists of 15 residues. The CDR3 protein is CASSAGLAGSPEQYF. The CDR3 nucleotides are TGCGCCAGCAGTGCCGGACTAGCGGGATCCCCAGAGCAGTACTTC.

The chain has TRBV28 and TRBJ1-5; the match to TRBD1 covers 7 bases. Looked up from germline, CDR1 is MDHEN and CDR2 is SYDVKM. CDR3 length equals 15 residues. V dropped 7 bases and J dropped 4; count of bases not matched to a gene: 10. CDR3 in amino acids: CASIHLRDRNQPQHF. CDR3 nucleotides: TGTGCCAGCATTCACCTCCGGGACAGAAATCAGCCCCAGCATTTT.

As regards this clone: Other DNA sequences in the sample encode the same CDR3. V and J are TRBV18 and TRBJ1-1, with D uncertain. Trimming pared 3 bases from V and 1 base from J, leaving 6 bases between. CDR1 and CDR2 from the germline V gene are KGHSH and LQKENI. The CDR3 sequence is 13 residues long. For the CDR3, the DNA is TGTGCCAGCTCACCTTCAGGGAACACTGAAGCTTTCTTT. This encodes CASSPSGNTEAFF.

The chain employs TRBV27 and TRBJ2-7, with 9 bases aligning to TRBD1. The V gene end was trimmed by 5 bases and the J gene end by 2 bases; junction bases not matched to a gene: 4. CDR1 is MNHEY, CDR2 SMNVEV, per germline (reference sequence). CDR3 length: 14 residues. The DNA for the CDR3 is TGTGCCAGCAGTCGTTACAGGGGGCCCTACGAGCAGTACTTC. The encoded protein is CASSRYRGPYEQYF.

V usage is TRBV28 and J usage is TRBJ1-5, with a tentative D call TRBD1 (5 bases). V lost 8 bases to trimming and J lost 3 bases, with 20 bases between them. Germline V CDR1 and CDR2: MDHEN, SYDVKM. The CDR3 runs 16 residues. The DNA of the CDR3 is TGTGCCAGCGCTCTCCTAACACAGGTGACCAATCAGCCCCAGCATTTT. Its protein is CASALLTQVTNQPQHF.

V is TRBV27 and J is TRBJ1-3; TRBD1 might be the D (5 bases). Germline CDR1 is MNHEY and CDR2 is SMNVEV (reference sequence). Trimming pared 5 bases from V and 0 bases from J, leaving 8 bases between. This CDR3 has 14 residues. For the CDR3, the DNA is TGTGCCAGCAGTCGAACAGGCTCTGGAAACACCATATATTTT. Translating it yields CASSRTGSGNTIYF.